This T cell receptor beta chain was observed in a study of Ad26.COV2.S vaccination and SARS-CoV-2 variants. Overall study results and limits: Vaccinated and placebo-treated recipients had similar non-spike TCR breadth.

The CDR3 length is 16 residues. V was clipped by 3 bases and J by 0 bases; unmatched bases: 5. Germline CDR1 is ENHRY and CDR2 is SYGVKD. Treatment denoted: roughly 18 received Ad26.COV2.S at low or high dose, single or two shots; roughly five received placebo; per-sample allocation not given. Material that was analyzed had been drawn on day 63 after the first vaccine or placebo injection. Vaccination used an Ad26 vector expressing Wuhan-strain SARS-CoV-2 spike. To note about this clone: Its antigen is currently unknown.

The data were produced by immunoSEQ multiplex PCR, yet TCRdb's version contains in-frame clones alone and is incomplete. The sample consists of about 680,000 clones, more than 80% of them appearing once. The input for sequencing was peripheral blood, taken in a trial of Ad26.COV2.S vaccine versus placebo. This sequence was found in a person between 18 and 65 years old who received the Ad26.COV2.S COVID-19 vaccine or a placebo. This chain connects TRBV10-3 to TRBJ2-3, with 8 bases lining up with TRBD1. CDR3 residues: CAISDPDRASTDTQYF. DNA for the CDR3: TGTGCCATCAGTGACCCGGACAGGGCTAGCACAGATACGCAGTATTTT.